These T cell receptor beta chains were read from a single sample in a study of blood T cells in healthy people across ages. TCRdb reanalysed the 5' RACE reads using MiXCR and keeps one entry per CDR3 protein. Of around 1,000,000 distinct CDR3 sequences in the sample, under 30% are singletons; the top ten hold approximately 0.79%. Separately, the same data were catalogued under a study of T cells of mothers and their children.

Input material: blood. The receptor set was obtained from a girl aged 2 to 10 in good health. The CDR3 runs from the conserved cysteine through the conserved F or W. Each record gives: V gene, J gene, clone size, D gene, CDR3 protein, CDR3 DNA. D genes are given only for firm matches. Size values are once, few and many counts, or a class for expanded clones, and some rows have none.

>TRBV7-9|TRBJ2-5|NA|NA
CASSLYGQHQETQYF
TGTGCCAGCAGCTTATACGGACAACACCAAGAGACCCAGTACTTC
>TRBV29-1|TRBJ1-4|NA|NA
CSVGVATNEKLFF
TGCAGCGTTGGGGTTGCAACTAATGAAAAACTGTTTTTT
>TRBV3-1|TRBJ1-2|NA|NA
CASSQDHSLQGNYGYTF
TGTGCCAGCAGCCAAGACCACTCCCTCCAGGGTAACTATGGCTACACCTTC
>TRBV5-1|TRBJ2-7|NA|TRBD1
CASSLTGTPYEQYF
TGTGCCAGCAGTTTGACAGGGACACCCTACGAGCAGTACTTC
>TRBV10-3|TRBJ1-1|few|TRBD1
CAIGQGNTEAFF
TGTGCCATTGGACAGGGCAACACTGAAGCTTTCTTT
>TRBV4-2|TRBJ2-6|NA|TRBD2
CASSPGTVGTISGANVLTF
TGTGCCAGCAGCCCGGGGACCGTAGGGACTATCTCTGGGGCCAACGTCCTGACTTTC
>TRBV5-1|TRBJ2-3|NA|NA
CASSLLDSVSTDTQYF
TGCGCCAGCAGCTTGCTGGACAGCGTTAGCACAGATACGCAGTATTTT
>TRBV25-1|TRBJ1-6|few|NA
CASSEYTGAESPLHF
TGTGCCAGCAGTGAATATACGGGGGCCGAATCGCCCCTCCACTTT
>TRBV5-5|TRBJ2-5|NA|NA
CASSGFGGPLGAKKETQYF
TGTGCCAGCAGCGGGTTCGGCGGACCACTTGGGGCCAAGAAAGAGACCCAGTACTTC
>TRBV4-3|TRBJ1-3|few|NA
CASSQDSRTNTIYF
TGCGCCAGCAGCCAAGATTCGCGTACCAACACCATATATTTT
>TRBV7-9|TRBJ2-5|many|NA
CASSLGEVETQYF
TGTGCCAGCAGCTTGGGGGAGGTAGAGACCCAGTACTTC
>TRBV5-1|TRBJ1-5|few|NA
CASSLDANNQPQHF
TGCGCCAGCAGCTTGGACGCCAACAATCAGCCCCAGCATTTT
>TRBV28|TRBJ2-1|few|TRBD2
CASSPFGVAGAYNEQFF
TGTGCCAGCAGTCCGTTCGGAGTGGCGGGAGCCTACAATGAGCAGTTCTTC
>TRBV4-3|TRBJ1-2|few|NA
CASSQVQGDGYTF
TGCGCCAGCAGCCAAGTGCAAGGAGATGGCTACACCTTC
>TRBV2|TRBJ2-3|NA|NA
CASSVALSYF
TGTGCCAGCAGTGTAGCCCTATCGTATTTT
>TRBV4-1|TRBJ2-7|NA|TRBD1
CTSSQEPGQSSYEQYF
TGCACCAGCAGCCAAGAACCGGGACAGAGCTCCTACGAGCAGTACTTC
>TRBV6-1|TRBJ1-2|few|NA
CASSEAGDPYGYTF
TGTGCCAGCAGTGAAGCGGGGGATCCCTATGGCTACACCTTC
>TRBV3-1|TRBJ1-5|few|NA
CAGFLLPTGTAGPTWLEGNQPQHF
TGTGCCGGATTTCTACTCCCCACAGGGACGGCGGGCCCGACCTGGCTCGAAGGTAATCAGCCCCAGCATTTT
>TRBV5-1|TRBJ1-1|NA|NA
CASSGAMNTEAFF
TGCGCCAGCAGCGGGGCCATGAACACTGAAGCTTTCTTT
>TRBV6-2/TRBV6-3|TRBJ2-5|NA|NA
CASLRALDQETQYF
TGTGCCAGTTTGAGGGCTCTCGACCAAGAGACCCAGTACTTC
>TRBV6-5|TRBJ2-2|few|TRBD2
CASSYLPGGGTGELFF
TGTGCCAGCAGTTACTTACCGGGGGGAGGGACCGGGGAGCTGTTTTTT
>TRBV7-2|TRBJ2-5|few|TRBD1
CASSLYLGTVKETQYF
TGTGCCAGCAGCCTATATCTCGGGACAGTTAAAGAGACCCAGTACTTC
>TRBV7-9|TRBJ2-1|NA|NA
CASSSASDEQFF
TGTGCCAGCAGCTCAGCCAGTGATGAGCAGTTCTTC
>TRBV4-2|TRBJ1-1|few|NA
CASSQDGGPDTEAFF
TGTGCCAGCAGCCAAGACGGGGGCCCCGACACTGAAGCTTTCTTT
>TRBV3-1|TRBJ2-1|NA|NA
CASSQDQGIRAYNEQFF
TGTGCCAGCAGCCAAGATCAAGGAATCCGGGCCTACAATGAGCAGTTCTTC
>TRBV7-8|TRBJ2-7|NA|NA
CASSFEPGVSYEQYF
TGTGCCAGCAGCTTTGAGCCGGGGGTATCCTACGAGCAGTACTTC
>TRBV4-2|TRBJ2-1|NA|NA
CASSQVSGSAVYNEQFF
TGTGCCAGCAGCCAAGTAAGTGGATCTGCGGTCTACAATGAGCAGTTCTTC
>TRBV7-9|TRBJ2-5|few|NA
CASSSLLGETQYF
TGTGCCAGCAGCTCCCTCCTCGGGGAGACCCAGTACTTC
>TRBV20-1|TRBJ2-5|once|NA
CSARDQSRSEETQYF
TGCAGTGCTAGAGATCAAAGTCGGTCAGAAGAGACCCAGTACTTC
>TRBV2|TRBJ1-5|few|NA
CASSEDLQPQHF
TGTGCCAGCAGTGAAGACTTACAGCCCCAGCATTTT
>TRBV24-1|TRBJ2-1|NA|TRBD2
CATSALMTSGPYNEQFF
TGTGCCACCAGTGCCCTCATGACTAGCGGACCCTACAATGAGCAGTTCTTC
>TRBV12-5|TRBJ2-2|NA|NA
CASGFNPTLVNTGELFF
TGTGCTAGTGGTTTCAATCCCACGTTGGTGAACACCGGGGAGCTGTTTTTT
>TRBV19|TRBJ2-3|few|TRBD1
CASSPDRDTDTQYF
TGTGCCAGTAGTCCCGACAGGGATACAGATACGCAGTATTTT